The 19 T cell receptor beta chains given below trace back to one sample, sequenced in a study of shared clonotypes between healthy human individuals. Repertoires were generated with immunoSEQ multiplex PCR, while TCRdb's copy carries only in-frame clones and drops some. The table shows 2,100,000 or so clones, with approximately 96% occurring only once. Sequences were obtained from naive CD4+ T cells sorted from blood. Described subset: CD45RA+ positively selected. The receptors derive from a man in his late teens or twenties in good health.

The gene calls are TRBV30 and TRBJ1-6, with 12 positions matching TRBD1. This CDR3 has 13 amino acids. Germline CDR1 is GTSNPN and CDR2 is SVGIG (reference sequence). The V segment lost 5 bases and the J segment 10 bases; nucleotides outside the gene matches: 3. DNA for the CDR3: TGTGCCTGGGCCGGGACAGGGGGCTCACCCCTCCACTTT. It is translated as CAWAGTGGSPLHF. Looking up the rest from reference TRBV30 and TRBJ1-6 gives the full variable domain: SQTIHQWPATLVQPVGSPLSLECTVEGTSNPNLYWYRQAAGRGLQLLFYSVGIGQISSEVPQNLSASRPQDRQFILSSKKLLLSDSGFYLCAWAGTGGSPLHFGNGTRLTVT.

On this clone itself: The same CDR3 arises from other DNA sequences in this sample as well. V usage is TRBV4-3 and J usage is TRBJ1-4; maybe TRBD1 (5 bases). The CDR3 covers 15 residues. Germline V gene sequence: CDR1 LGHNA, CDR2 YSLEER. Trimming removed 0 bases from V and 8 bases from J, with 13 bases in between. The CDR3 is CASSQDGGGREKLFF. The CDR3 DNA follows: TGCGCCAGCAGCCAAGATGGGGGTGGAAGGGAAAAACTGTTTTTT.

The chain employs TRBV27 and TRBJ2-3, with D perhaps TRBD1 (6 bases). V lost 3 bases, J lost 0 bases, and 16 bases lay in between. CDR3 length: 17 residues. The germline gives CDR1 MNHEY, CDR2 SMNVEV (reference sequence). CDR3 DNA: TGTGCCAGCAGTTTTACTGCCGGGACAACTAGCACAGATACGCAGTATTTT. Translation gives CASSFTAGTTSTDTQYF.

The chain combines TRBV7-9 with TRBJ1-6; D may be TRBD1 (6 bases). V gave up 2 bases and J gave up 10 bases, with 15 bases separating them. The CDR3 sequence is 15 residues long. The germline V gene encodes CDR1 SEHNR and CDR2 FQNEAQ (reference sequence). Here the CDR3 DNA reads TGTGCCAGCAGCTTAAATTACGGGGGGGCATCACCCCTCCACTTT. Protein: CASSLNYGGASPLHF.

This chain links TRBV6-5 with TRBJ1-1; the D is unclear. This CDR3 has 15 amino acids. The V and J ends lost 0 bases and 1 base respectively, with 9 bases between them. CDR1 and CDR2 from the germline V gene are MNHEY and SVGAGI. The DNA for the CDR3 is TGTGCCAGCAGTTACTCCGGTTGGCGGAACACTGAAGCTTTCTTT. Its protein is CASSYSGWRNTEAFF.

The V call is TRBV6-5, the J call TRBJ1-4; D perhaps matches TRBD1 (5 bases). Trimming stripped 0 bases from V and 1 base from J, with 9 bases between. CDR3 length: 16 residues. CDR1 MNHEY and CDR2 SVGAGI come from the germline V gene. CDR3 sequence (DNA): TGTGCCAGCAGTTACTCGTGGGGGAGAACTAATGAAAAACTGTTTTTT. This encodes CASSYSWGRTNEKLFF.

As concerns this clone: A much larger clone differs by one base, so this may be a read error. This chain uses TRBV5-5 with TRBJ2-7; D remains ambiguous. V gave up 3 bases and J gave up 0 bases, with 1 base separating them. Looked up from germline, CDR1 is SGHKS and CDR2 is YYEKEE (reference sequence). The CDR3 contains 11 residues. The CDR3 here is CASSSSYEQYF. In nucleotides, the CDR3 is TGTGCCAGCAGCTCCTCCTACGAGCAGTACTTC.

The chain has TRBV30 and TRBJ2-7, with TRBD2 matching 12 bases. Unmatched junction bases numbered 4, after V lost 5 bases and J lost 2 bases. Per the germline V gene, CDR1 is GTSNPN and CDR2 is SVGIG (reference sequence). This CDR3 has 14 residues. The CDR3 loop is CAWGLAGKTYEQYF. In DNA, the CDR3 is TGTGCCTGGGGACTAGCGGGAAAAACCTACGAGCAGTACTTC.

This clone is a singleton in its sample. The CDR3: CASRAEPYNEQFF. DNA for the CDR3: TGTGCCAGCAGGGCGGAACCCTACAATGAGCAGTTCTTC. V usage is TRBV2 and J usage is TRBJ2-1; D gene unclear. The CDR3 spans 13 residues. CDR1 and CDR2 (germline): SNHLY, FYNNEI. Trimming shortened V by 6 bases and J by 2 bases, and 8 bases separated the two germline ends.

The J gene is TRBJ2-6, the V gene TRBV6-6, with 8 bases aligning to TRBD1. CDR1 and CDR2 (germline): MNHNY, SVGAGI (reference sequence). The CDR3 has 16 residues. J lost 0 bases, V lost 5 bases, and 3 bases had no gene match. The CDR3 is CASSRTGSSGANVLTF. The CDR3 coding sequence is TGTGCCAGCAGTAGGACAGGGAGCTCTGGGGCCAACGTCCTGACTTTC.

CDR3 DNA: TGTGCCAGCAGCCCCCCCACGAGTAGGGGCCTGAACACTGAAGCTTTCTTT. Its translation is CASSPPTSRGLNTEAFF. The V gene is TRBV5-4, the J gene TRBJ1-1; D is possibly TRBD1 (5 bases). V was trimmed by 4 bases and J by 0 bases, leaving 19 bases between them. This CDR3 has 17 amino acids. Looked up from germline, CDR1 is SGHNT and CDR2 is YYREEE (reference sequence).

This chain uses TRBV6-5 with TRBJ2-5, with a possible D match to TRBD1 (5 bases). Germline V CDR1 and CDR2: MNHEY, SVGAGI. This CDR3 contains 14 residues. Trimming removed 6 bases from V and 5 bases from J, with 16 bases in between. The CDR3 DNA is TGTGCCAGCAGAGAGGACACCGTAAGGGAGACCCAGTACTTC. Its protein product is CASREDTVRETQYF.

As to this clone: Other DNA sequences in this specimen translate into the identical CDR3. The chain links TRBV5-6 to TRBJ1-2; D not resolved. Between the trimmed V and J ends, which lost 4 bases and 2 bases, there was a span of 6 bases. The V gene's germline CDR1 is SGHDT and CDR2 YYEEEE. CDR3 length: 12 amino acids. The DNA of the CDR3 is TGTGCCAGCAGCCCCGGGAACTATGGCTACACCTTC. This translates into CASSPGNYGYTF.

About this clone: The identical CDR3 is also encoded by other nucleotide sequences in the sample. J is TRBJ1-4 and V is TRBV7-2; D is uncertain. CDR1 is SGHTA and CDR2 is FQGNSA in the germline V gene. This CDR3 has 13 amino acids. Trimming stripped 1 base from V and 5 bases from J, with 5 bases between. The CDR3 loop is CASSLGRNEKLFF. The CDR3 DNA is TGTGCCAGCAGCTTAGGGCGGAATGAAAAACTGTTTTTT.

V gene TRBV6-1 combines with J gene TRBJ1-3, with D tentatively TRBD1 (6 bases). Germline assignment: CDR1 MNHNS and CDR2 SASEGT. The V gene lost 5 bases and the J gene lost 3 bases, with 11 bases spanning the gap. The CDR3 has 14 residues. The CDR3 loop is CASSIGGVGNTIYF. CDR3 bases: TGTGCCAGCAGTATTGGGGGCGTTGGAAACACCATATATTTT.

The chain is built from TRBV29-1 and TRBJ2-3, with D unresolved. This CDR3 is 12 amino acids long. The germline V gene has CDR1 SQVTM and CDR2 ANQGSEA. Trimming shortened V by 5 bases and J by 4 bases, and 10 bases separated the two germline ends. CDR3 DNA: TGCAGCGTTCATGCACTCGCAGATACGCAGTATTTT. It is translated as CSVHALADTQYF.

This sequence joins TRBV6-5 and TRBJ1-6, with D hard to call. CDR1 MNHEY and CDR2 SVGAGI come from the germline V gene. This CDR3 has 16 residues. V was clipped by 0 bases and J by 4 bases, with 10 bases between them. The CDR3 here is CASSYSRQRYNSPLHF. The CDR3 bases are TGTGCCAGCAGTTACTCGAGGCAGAGATATAATTCACCCCTCCACTTT.

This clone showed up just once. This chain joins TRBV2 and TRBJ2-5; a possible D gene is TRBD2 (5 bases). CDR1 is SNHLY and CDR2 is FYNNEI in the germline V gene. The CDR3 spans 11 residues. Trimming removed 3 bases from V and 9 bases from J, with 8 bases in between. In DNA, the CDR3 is TGTGCCAGCAGTGACCCGCGGGCCCAGTACTTC. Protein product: CASSDPRAQYF.

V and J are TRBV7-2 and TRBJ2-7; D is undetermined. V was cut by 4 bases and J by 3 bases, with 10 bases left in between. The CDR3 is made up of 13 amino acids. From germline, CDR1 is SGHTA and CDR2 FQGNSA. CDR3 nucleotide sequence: TGTGCCAGCAGCTCCCGCCTCGGCTACGAGCAGTACTTC. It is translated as CASSSRLGYEQYF. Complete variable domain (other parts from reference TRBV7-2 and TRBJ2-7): GAGVSQSPSNKVTEKGKDVELRCDPISGHTALYWYRQSLGQGLEFLIYFQGNSAPDKSGLPSDRFSAERTGGSVSTLTIQRTQQEDSAVYLCASSSRLGYEQYFGPGTRLTVT.